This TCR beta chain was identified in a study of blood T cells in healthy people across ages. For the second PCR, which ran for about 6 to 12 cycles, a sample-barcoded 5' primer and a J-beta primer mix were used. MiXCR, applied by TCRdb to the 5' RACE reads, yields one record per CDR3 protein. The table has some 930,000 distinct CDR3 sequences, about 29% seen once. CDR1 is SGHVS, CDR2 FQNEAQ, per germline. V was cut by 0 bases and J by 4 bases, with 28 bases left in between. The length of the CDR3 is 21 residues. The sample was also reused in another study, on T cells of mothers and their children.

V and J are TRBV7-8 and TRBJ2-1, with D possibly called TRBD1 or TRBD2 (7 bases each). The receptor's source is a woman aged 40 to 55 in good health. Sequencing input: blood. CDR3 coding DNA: TGTGCCAGCAGCTTAGCGTGGGTTCGGCAGGGGGACTACTGGGGGTACAATGAGCAGTTCTTC. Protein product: CASSLAWVRQGDYWGYNEQFF.